This T cell receptor (beta chain) originates from a study of blood T cells in healthy people across ages. Study-level findings and limits: In long-lived donors, naive CD4+ cell counts and diversity exceeded those of aged donors.

CDR1 MGHDK and CDR2 SYGVNS come from the germline V gene. V was clipped by 8 bases and J by 8 bases, with 17 bases between them. This CDR3 comprises 13 residues. About this clonotype itself: Antigen: not known.

Through a sample-barcoded 5' primer and a J-beta primer mix, a second PCR was run for roughly 7 to 11 cycles. From the 5' RACE reads, TCRdb called clonotypes with MiXCR, one entry per CDR3 protein. The table records about 1,000,000 distinct CDR3 sequences, more than 35% of them present only once. Around 10 milliliters of peripheral blood were drawn from each donor. The TCR sequence derives from a woman aged 60-70 years in good health. Sequenced input: blood. The gene calls are TRBV25-1 and TRBJ2-3; D perhaps matches TRBD1 (7 bases). CDR3 amino acids: CASGSRGVGTQYF. CDR3 DNA: TGTGCCAGCGGATCCAGGGGGGTTGGTACGCAGTATTTT.